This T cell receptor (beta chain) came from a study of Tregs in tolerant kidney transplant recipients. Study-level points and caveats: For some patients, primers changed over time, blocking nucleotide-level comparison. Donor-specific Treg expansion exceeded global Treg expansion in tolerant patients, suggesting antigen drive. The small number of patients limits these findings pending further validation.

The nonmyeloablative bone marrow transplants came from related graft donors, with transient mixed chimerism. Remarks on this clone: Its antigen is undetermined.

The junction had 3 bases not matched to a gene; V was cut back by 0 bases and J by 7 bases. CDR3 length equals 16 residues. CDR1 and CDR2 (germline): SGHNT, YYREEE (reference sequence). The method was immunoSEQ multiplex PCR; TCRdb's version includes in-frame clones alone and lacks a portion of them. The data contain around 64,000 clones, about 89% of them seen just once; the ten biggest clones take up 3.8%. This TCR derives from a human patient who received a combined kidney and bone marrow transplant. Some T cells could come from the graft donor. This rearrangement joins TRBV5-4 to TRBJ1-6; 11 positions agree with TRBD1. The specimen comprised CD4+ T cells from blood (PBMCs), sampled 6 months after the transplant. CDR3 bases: TGTGCCAGCAGCTTGGAGGGGGACAGGGGGAATTCACCCCTCCACTTT. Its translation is CASSLEGDRGNSPLHF.